The 10 T cell receptor beta chains in this list originate from one sample, sequenced in a study of T cells after yellow fever vaccination (dated by TCRdb to about 2019). Libraries came from 5' RACE. For sequencing, an Illumina NovaSeq 6000 was employed. TCRdb itself trimmed the public reads at Q25 with fastp, ran MiXCR and retained productive beta chains. Rows with a matching CDR3 protein are joined into one entry that keeps the most common DNA and genes. The sample profile shows around 320,000 distinct CDR3 sequences; roughly 4.3% of them were found once. The ten largest make up roughly 21% of the sample. This sample's treatment or condition label indicates: live attenuated yellow fever vaccine strain. Source: PBMCs, taken 15 days after the yellow fever booster vaccination. These receptors were collected from a man aged 18 to 29 who received the YFV17D yellow fever vaccine.

This clonotype was counted at least ten times. The CDR3 sequence is CASRGSSTDTQYF. The CDR3 DNA reads as TGTGCCAGCAGGGGTTCTAGCACAGATACGCAGTATTTT. V usage is TRBV27 and J usage is TRBJ2-3; D unclear. Germline V gene sequence: CDR1 MNHEY, CDR2 SMNVEV (reference sequence). The CDR3 is 13 residues long. Trimming took off 6 bases at V and 0 bases at J, with 7 bases between the two ends.

In this sample, this clonotype turned up a few times. The genes are TRBV10-3 and TRBJ2-1, with D uncertain. This CDR3 has 15 amino acids. V shed 6 bases and J shed 0 bases, with 12 bases lying between them. Germline V gene sequence: CDR1 ENHRY, CDR2 SYGVKD. This CDR3 reads CAIRAGSSSYNEQFF. The DNA of the CDR3 is TGTGCCATCAGGGCCGGCAGTAGCTCCTACAATGAGCAGTTCTTC.

This clonotype has at least ten counts. The V gene is TRBV15, the J gene TRBJ1-1, with 8 bases aligning to TRBD1. The CDR3 covers 15 residues. Germline loops: CDR1 LNHNV, CDR2 YYDKDF (reference sequence). Trimming took 7 bases from V and 3 from J; bases not matched to a gene: 10. The CDR3 sequence: CATTSGQGGDTEAFF. CDR3 in DNA: TGTGCCACCACCTCCGGACAGGGAGGTGACACTGAAGCTTTCTTT.

This clonotype was counted a few times. The chain joins TRBV5-3 to TRBJ1-1; D uncertain. TRBV5-3 is an ORF, and what it does is uncertain. V was shortened by 0 bases and J by 9 bases, with 6 bases between the two germline ends. The length of the CDR3 is 11 residues. CDR3 in amino acids: CARSLAEKAFF. CDR3 in DNA: TGTGCCAGAAGCTTGGCAGAGAAAGCTTTCTTT.

This clonotype was detected ten times or more. The chain employs TRBV7-2 and TRBJ2-3; D is possibly TRBD2 (6 bases). CDR3 length: 15 residues. Germline V gene data show CDR1 as SGHTA and CDR2 as FQGNSA. The V gene lost 5 bases and the J gene lost 1 base, with 13 bases spanning the gap. CDR3: CASSPEGRGTDTQYF. The CDR3 DNA reads TGTGCCAGCAGCCCGGAGGGGCGGGGCACAGATACGCAGTATTTT.

This clonotype has just a few counts. The chain recombines TRBV5-1 with TRBJ2-5; D is possibly TRBD1 (5 bases). Per germline, CDR1 SGHRS and CDR2 YFSETQ. V gave up 2 bases and J gave up 0 bases, with 11 bases separating them. The CDR3 runs to 15 residues. As DNA, the CDR3 is TGCGCCAGCAGCTTCTCGAGACAGAACCAAGAGACCCAGTACTTC. Translated: CASSFSRQNQETQYF.

There are a few counts of this clonotype. The V call is TRBV4-2, the J call TRBJ2-7; 9 bases fit TRBD1. V was clipped by 3 bases and J by 7 bases; unmatched bases: 13. The CDR3 contains 16 residues. Germline-derived CDR1 and CDR2 are LGHNA and YNFKEQ. The CDR3 DNA reads as TGTGCCAGCAGCCAGAAGACAGGGGGATCCTTTACGGAGCAGTACTTC. This encodes CASSQKTGGSFTEQYF.

This chain joins TRBV24-1 and TRBJ2-3; D is perhaps TRBD1 or TRBD2 (5 bases each). This CDR3 spans 14 amino acids. The V gene lost 2 bases and the J gene lost 3 bases, with 8 bases spanning the gap. Germline CDR1 and CDR2: KGHDR and SFDVKD. This chain's CDR3 is CATSDWDHTDTQYF. For the CDR3, the DNA is TGTGCCACCAGTGATTGGGACCATACAGATACGCAGTATTTT.

This clonotype was seen a few times. V usage is TRBV12-3 or TRBV12-4 and J usage is TRBJ1-4; D uncertain. CDR3 length: 12 residues. The V end lost 6 bases, the J end lost 8 bases, and 10 bases lay between the germline ends. The CDR3 DNA reads TGTGCCAGCAGCTTGGGGTTGGAAAAACTGTTTTTT. Translating gives CASSLGLEKLFF.

There are many counts of this clonotype. This sequence joins TRBV5-1 and TRBJ2-7, with D perhaps assigned TRBD1 or TRBD2 (5 bases each). The length of the CDR3 is 12 residues. Germline CDR1 SGHRS, CDR2 YFSETQ. Trimming took off 7 bases at V and 2 bases at J, with 10 bases between the two ends. The CDR3 loop is CASRDGAYEQYF. DNA for the CDR3: TGCGCCAGCCGGGACGGAGCCTACGAGCAGTACTTC.